Below are 30 T cell receptor beta chains sequenced from a single sample in a study of cytomegalovirus exposure and HLA in healthy donors. 13 Jbeta primers and 60 Vbeta primers were used for the PCR. Method: immunoSEQ multiplex PCR; TCRdb's copy keeps in-frame clones and lacks some. The sample includes some 190,000 clones, around 80% of them seen just once. The source material was PBMCs. The source of these receptors is a man aged 18 to 30 in good health and CMV-seronegative.

This clone has only one observation. This chain connects TRBV6-5 to TRBJ1-1; TRBD1 agrees at 8 bases. Germline CDR1 and CDR2: MNHEY and SVGAGI. Trimming removed 8 bases from V and 5 bases from J; junction bases left unmatched: 10. There are 14 residues in the CDR3. The CDR3 nucleotides read TGTGCCAGCTTTAGAGACAGGGGAAGAACTGAAGCTTTCTTT. It is translated as CASFRDRGRTEAFF.

The chain employs TRBV7-9 and TRBJ2-5; D unresolved. The CDR3 extends over 14 amino acids. CDR1 SEHNR and CDR2 FQNEAQ come from the germline V gene (reference sequence). With 4 bases removed from V and 5 bases from J, the gap between germline ends came to 14 bases. The CDR3 sequence: CASSSPAGYETQYF. The CDR3 coding sequence is TGTGCCAGCAGCTCCCCCGCAGGCTATGAGACCCAGTACTTC.

V usage is TRBV15 and J usage is TRBJ1-1, with D possibly matching TRBD1 (6 bases). This CDR3 contains 12 residues. V was pared by 11 bases and J by 3 bases, with 13 bases between. Germline CDR1 LNHNV, CDR2 YYDKDF (reference sequence). As DNA, the CDR3 is TGTGCCGCCTCACAGGGCTACACTGAAGCTTTCTTT. Its protein is CAASQGYTEAFF.

The chain uses TRBV30 and TRBJ1-6; 8 bases map to TRBD1. CDR1 is GTSNPN and CDR2 is SVGIG in the germline V gene (reference sequence). CDR3 length: 15 residues. V shed 3 bases and J 1 base; nucleotides not matched to a gene: 2. The CDR3 region has the DNA TGTGCCTGGAGAGGACAGGGATCCTATAATTCACCCCTCCACTTT. Encoded protein: CAWRGQGSYNSPLHF.

This clone was picked up one time. Additional DNA sequences in this sample encode the identical CDR3. This chain connects TRBV29-1 to TRBJ2-5; D is unresolved. The CDR3 has 12 residues. Germline lookup yields CDR1 SQVTM and CDR2 ANQGSEA. V shed 2 bases and J shed 1 base, with 5 bases lying between them. CDR3 protein: CSVEPVQETQYF. The CDR3 bases are TGCAGCGTTGAACCAGTCCAAGAGACCCAGTACTTC.

The chain combines TRBV27 with TRBJ2-7; 9 nucleotides line up with TRBD1. The CDR3 length is 15 residues. The trim removed 6 bases at V and 2 bases at J, leaving 8 bases unmatched. CDR1 MNHEY and CDR2 SMNVEV come from the germline V gene (reference sequence). The CDR3 sequence is CASSPFGTGPYEQYF. In DNA, the CDR3 is TGTGCCAGCAGCCCCTTCGGGACAGGGCCCTACGAGCAGTACTTC.

This clone was seen more than once but under ten times. V usage is TRBV30 and J usage is TRBJ2-5, with a possible D match to TRBD2 (5 bases). The CDR3 spans 13 residues. Germline assignment: CDR1 GTSNPN and CDR2 SVGIG (reference sequence). The CDR3 bases are TGTGCTCGGAGGTCCCAGCCCTGGGAGACCCAGTACTTC. Protein product: CARRSQPWETQYF.

The sample holds a few counts of this clone. J is TRBJ2-2 and V is TRBV7-9; TRBD2 aligns across 9 bases. Trimming at V came to 5 bases and at J to 1 base, leaving 5 bases not matched to a gene. The V gene's germline CDR1 is SEHNR and CDR2 FQNEAQ (reference sequence). The CDR3 runs to 16 residues. Here the CDR3 reads CASSATLAGNTGELFF. CDR3 bases: TGTGCCAGCAGCGCCACACTAGCGGGGAACACCGGGGAGCTGTTTTTT.

The chain links TRBV6-6 to TRBJ1-2, with 7 nucleotides matching TRBD1. Germline CDR1 MNHNY, CDR2 SVGAGI (reference sequence). The CDR3 has 14 residues. Unmatched junction bases numbered 4, after V lost 6 bases and J lost 0 bases. In nucleotides, the CDR3 is TGTGCCAGCAGATCAGGGGGAACTAACTATGGCTACACCTTC. It translates to CASRSGGTNYGYTF.

The chain recombines TRBV4-2 with TRBJ2-7; 9 bases agree with TRBD2. CDR1 is LGHNA and CDR2 is YNFKEQ in the germline V gene. The CDR3 covers 16 residues. V lost 0 bases, J lost 0 bases, and 3 bases stayed unmatched. The CDR3 loop is CASSQDLAGFSYEQYF. CDR3 nucleotides: TGTGCCAGCAGCCAAGACCTAGCGGGATTCTCCTACGAGCAGTACTTC.

The chain has TRBV6-5 and TRBJ1-2; D is ambiguous. Trimming pared 8 bases from V and 3 bases from J, leaving 13 bases between. The CDR3 is 13 amino acids. Looked up from germline, CDR1 is MNHEY and CDR2 is SVGAGI. CDR3 DNA: TGTGCCAGCTTTAACCGGGGAGACTATGGCTACACCTTC. It encodes CASFNRGDYGYTF.

The chain links TRBV2 to TRBJ2-3; the match to TRBD2 covers 9 bases. Germline V lookup: CDR1 SNHLY, CDR2 FYNNEI. The CDR3 extends over 16 amino acids. J gave up 2 bases and V 4 bases, and 7 bases lay outside the gene matches. Here the CDR3 DNA reads TGTGCCAGCAGTGTGCGACTAGCGGAATCCACAGATACGCAGTATTTT. Translating gives CASSVRLAESTDTQYF.

The chain has TRBV11-2 and TRBJ2-1; the match to TRBD2 covers 10 bases. V shed 3 bases, J shed 9 bases, and the junction held 5 bases outside the gene matches. Germline V gives CDR1 SGHAT, CDR2 FQNNGV. There are 14 residues in the CDR3. In DNA form, the CDR3 reads TGTGCCAGCAGCTTTGTGCTAGCGGGAGCTGAGCAGTTCTTC. Amino acids: CASSFVLAGAEQFF.

The chain couples TRBV29-1 to TRBJ1-3, with TRBD1 matching 10 bases. The junction had 1 base not matched to a gene; V was cut back by 3 bases and J by 2 bases. CDR1 and CDR2 (germline): SQVTM, ANQGSEA. The CDR3 runs 14 residues. The CDR3 region is CSVDDRGPGNTIYF. The CDR3 DNA follows: TGCAGCGTTGATGACAGGGGGCCTGGAAACACCATATATTTT. The full variable domain, its missing parts supplied by reference TRBV29-1 and TRBJ1-3, is SAVISQKPSRDICQRGTSLTIQCQVDSQVTMMFWYRQQPGQSLTLIATANQGSEATYESGFVIDKFPISRPNLTFSTLTVSNMSPEDSSIYLCSVDDRGPGNTIYFGEGSWLTVV.

This chain uses TRBV19 with TRBJ1-1; 8 positions match TRBD1. V gave up 3 bases and J gave up 1 base; unmatched junction bases: 1. This CDR3 is 14 amino acids long. CDR1 and CDR2 (germline): LNHDA, SQIVND (reference sequence). CDR3: CASSIDRGNTEAFF. Written as DNA, the CDR3 is TGTGCCAGTAGTATCGACAGGGGGAACACTGAAGCTTTCTTT.

This clone was picked up one time. The CDR3 protein is CASSLPSGRGETQYF. Written as DNA, the CDR3 is TGTGCCAGCAGTTTACCTAGCGGGAGAGGGGAGACCCAGTACTTC. V is TRBV28 and J is TRBJ2-5; 10 bases are a match to TRBD2. CDR1 is MDHEN, CDR2 SYDVKM, per germline. This CDR3 spans 15 amino acids. Unmatched junction bases numbered 5, after V lost 2 bases and J lost 5 bases.

This chain uses TRBV29-1 with TRBJ2-1; 7 nucleotides align to TRBD1. Germline-derived CDR1 and CDR2 are SQVTM and ANQGSEA. The CDR3 loop spans 13 amino acids. Here the CDR3 DNA reads TGCGCAGAGTGGGGGACAGAGGGGAATGAGCAGTTCTTC. Its translation is CAEWGTEGNEQFF.

CDR3 sequence (DNA): TGTGCCAGCAGCTTAATAGTCGACGAGCAGTACTTC. Residues: CASSLIVDEQYF. The chain combines TRBV7-9 with TRBJ2-7, with D uncertain. CDR3 size: 12 residues. The germline CDR1 and CDR2 sequences are SEHNR and FQNEAQ (reference sequence). The V end was cut by 2 bases, the J end by 5 bases, with 7 bases between.

This CDR3 reads CATVRQGTNEKLFF. CDR3 DNA: TGTGCCACCGTCCGACAGGGGACTAATGAAAAACTGTTTTTT. V is TRBV6-1 and J is TRBJ1-4; TRBD1 agrees at 8 bases. CDR1 is MNHNS, CDR2 SASEGT, per germline. This CDR3 comprises 14 residues. Trimming took 10 bases from V and 2 from J; bases not matched to a gene: 6.

The V gene is TRBV7-9, the J gene TRBJ2-3, with 10 bases that match TRBD2. The CDR3 contains 14 residues. V was clipped by 7 bases and J by 5 bases; unmatched bases: 6. Per germline, CDR1 SEHNR and CDR2 FQNEAQ (reference sequence). The CDR3 DNA sequence: TGTGCCAGCACCGCTAGCGGGAGCGGAGATACGCAGTATTTT. Translation: CASTASGSGDTQYF.

This rearrangement joins TRBV6-5 to TRBJ2-1, with a tentative D call TRBD1 (6 bases). CDR1 MNHEY and CDR2 SVGAGI come from the germline V gene. Trimming removed 5 bases from V and 2 bases from J, with 10 bases in between. This CDR3 has 14 residues. This CDR3 reads CASSRGTTYNEQFF. The CDR3 nucleotides are TGTGCCAGCAGTAGGGGGACAACCTACAATGAGCAGTTCTTC.

The count of this clone is one. The chain uses TRBV6-5 and TRBJ1-5; 7 bases fit TRBD1. Germline values: CDR1 MNHEY, CDR2 SVGAGI. The V gene end was trimmed by 5 bases and the J gene end by 4 bases; junction bases not matched to a gene: 5. The CDR3 contains 14 residues. The CDR3 region has the DNA TGTGCCAGCAGTAGGGACAGTCGAAATCAGCCCCAGCATTTT. It encodes CASSRDSRNQPQHF.

The chain employs TRBV6-4 and TRBJ2-3, with 9 bases matching TRBD2. J was trimmed by 3 bases and V by 0 bases; bases with no gene match: 13. Per germline, CDR1 MRHNA and CDR2 SNTAGT. This CDR3 is built from 19 residues. The CDR3 bases are TGTGCCAGCAGTGACTCCCCGGGACTAGCTTCGGTGGGGACAGATACGCAGTATTTT. It encodes CASSDSPGLASVGTDTQYF.

This chain links TRBV28 with TRBJ2-7, with D possibly being TRBD1 (6 bases). Looked up from germline, CDR1 is MDHEN and CDR2 is SYDVKM. The CDR3 contains 15 residues. V lost 5 bases and J 1 base, leaving 15 bases between the germline ends. As DNA, the CDR3 is TGTGCCAGCAGTCCAATTCCGACAGGTTCCTACGAGCAGTACTTC. Translation gives CASSPIPTGSYEQYF.

V is TRBV25-1 and J is TRBJ1-3, with D possibly matching TRBD1 (5 bases). V was trimmed by 9 bases and J by 0 bases, leaving 9 bases between them. Germline-derived CDR1 and CDR2 are MGHDK and SYGVNS. The CDR3 is 13 amino acids. CDR3 in amino acids: CASGHSSGNTIYF. Here the CDR3 DNA reads TGTGCCAGTGGACACTCCTCTGGAAACACCATATATTTT.

This chain uses TRBV7-9 with TRBJ2-1; D possibly corresponds to TRBD1 (7 bases). V lost 0 bases to trimming and J lost 10 bases, with 13 bases between them. This CDR3 comprises 14 residues. CDR1 is SEHNR, CDR2 FQNEAQ, per germline (reference sequence). This CDR3 reads CASSLAGSGGEQFF. In nucleotides, the CDR3 is TGTGCCAGCAGCTTAGCGGGGTCAGGGGGGGAGCAGTTCTTC. The variable domain in full, completed from reference TRBV7-9 and TRBJ2-1, reads DTGVSQNPRHKITKRGQNVTFRCDPISEHNRLYWYRQTLGQGPEFLTYFQNEAQLEKSRLLSDRFSAERPKGSFSTLEIQRTEQGDSAMYLCASSLAGSGGEQFFGPGTRLTVL.

The rearrangement links TRBV27 to TRBJ2-7, with D possibly matching TRBD1 (5 bases). CDR3 length: 13 residues. Trimming took off 3 bases at V and 6 bases at J, with 12 bases between the two ends. Germline V gene sequence: CDR1 MNHEY, CDR2 SMNVEV (reference sequence). The CDR3 loop reads CASSFWQGREQYF. CDR3 DNA: TGTGCCAGCAGTTTTTGGCAGGGCCGCGAGCAGTACTTC.

This chain uses TRBV7-3 with TRBJ1-2, with D hard to call. Trimming left V 0 bases short and J 0 bases short, with 8 bases between. The CDR3 length is 15 residues. Germline V gene data show CDR1 as SGHTA and CDR2 as FQGTGA. The CDR3 region has the DNA TGTGCCAGCAGCTTAACGTGGGCAGCTAACTATGGCTACACCTTC. Translation: CASSLTWAANYGYTF.

V and J are TRBV28 and TRBJ2-3, with D uncertain. Germline V gives CDR1 MDHEN, CDR2 SYDVKM. Trimming took off 5 bases at V and 0 bases at J, with 15 bases between the two ends. CDR3 length equals 16 residues. The CDR3 here is CASSRLPGRSTDTQYF. In DNA form, the CDR3 reads TGTGCCAGCAGTCGACTTCCCGGCAGAAGCACAGATACGCAGTATTTT.

The chain recombines TRBV7-9 with TRBJ1-1, with D hard to call. Germline CDR1 reads SEHNR; CDR2 reads FQNEAQ (reference sequence). Trimming cost V 3 bases and J 4 bases, with 15 bases left between them. The CDR3 contains 15 residues. In DNA, the CDR3 is TGTGCCAGCAGCTTGGCGGGCCTCCTACTCACTGAAGCTTTCTTT. It specifies CASSLAGLLLTEAFF.